Sequencing of this T cell receptor (beta chain) was carried out in a study of blood T cell repertoires in COVID-19. For the study at large: Collection of acute and convalescent COVID-19 samples took place in the United States, Italy and Spain. The cDNA or gDNA used as material had been derived from T cells, B-cell-depleted T cells, or PBMCs.

V lost 7 bases, J lost 8 bases, and 13 bases lay in between. Germline assignment: CDR1 KGHDR and CDR2 SFDVKD. The CDR3 length is 12 residues. In the authors' methods: Estimated nucleated cell counts came from reference gene primer amplification. The method was immunoSEQ multiplex PCR; TCRdb's version includes in-frame clones alone and lacks a portion of them. V and J calls and clone size are copied from that table; D and trimming were computed from the DNA. This sample yields roughly 350,000 clones, of which 80% to 90% are seen a single time; under 11% belongs to the top ten. Seattle cases were enrolled at active infection and followed longitudinally.

The TCR comes from a woman in her twenties or thirties with COVID-19, enrolled during active disease. The chain combines TRBV24-1 with TRBJ1-1, with D maybe TRBD1 (5 bases). Source material: peripheral blood. The DNA for the CDR3 is TGTGCCACCAGCACGACACGGGGGGAAGCTTTCTTT. It encodes CATSTTRGEAFF.